Below are 8 T cell receptor beta chains sequenced from a single sample in a study of T-cell reconstitution after alpha-beta-depleted transplantation in children (dated by TCRdb to about 2016). The treatment or condition tag for this specimen amounts to: allogeneic hematopoietic cell transplantation with graft depleted of TCRalphabeta T cells and CD19 B cells. Receptor libraries were prepared by PCR. Sequencer: Illumina HiSeq 2500. Molecular barcoding was employed in the preparation of TCR libraries, with unique molecular identifiers being used to normalize TCRbeta repertoire quantification. In TCRdb, the public reads were trimmed at Q25 with fastp and aligned with MiXCR, with productive beta chains retained. Each CDR3 protein gets just one entry, which takes the most common genes and DNA from the rows behind it. The sample table holds under 450,000 distinct CDR3 sequences, of which about a sixth were seen once. The leading ten clones occupy approximately 29% of the sample.

The material was PBMCs, mostly from graft donor cells, obtained 360 days after TCRalphabeta/CD19-depleted stem cell transplant. The receptors shown here come from a boy under three years old who had a stem cell transplant for Wiskott-Aldrich syndrome, so the T cells may come from the graft donor.

This clonotype has more than one count but fewer than ten. The chain uses TRBV12-3 or TRBV12-4 and TRBJ2-1; D remains ambiguous. The V gene lost 0 bases and the J gene lost 6 bases, with 6 bases spanning the gap. The CDR3 contains 13 residues. The DNA of the CDR3 is TGTGCCAGCAGTTTAGCAACTTTCAATGAGCAGTTCTTC. Translation: CASSLATFNEQFF.

The rearrangement links TRBV7-2 to TRBJ2-2; TRBD2 aligns across 12 bases. After removal of 5 bases from V and 4 bases from J, the junction contained 2 bases not matched to a gene. The CDR3 runs to 15 residues. The V gene's germline CDR1 is SGHTA and CDR2 FQGNSA. The CDR3 reads CASSLTSGSTGELFF. The CDR3 nucleotides read TGTGCCAGCAGCCTGACTAGCGGGAGCACCGGGGAGCTGTTTTTT.

The rearrangement uses TRBV5-1 and TRBJ2-1; tentative D call: TRBD2 (5 bases). The CDR3 consists of 17 residues. V gave up 2 bases and J gave up 7 bases, with 22 bases separating them. Germline CDR1 and CDR2: SGHRS and YFSETQ. The CDR3 DNA reads as TGCGCCAGCAGCTTAGGGTACCGGGGTATTGGGTCGAATGAGCAGTTCTTC. Translating it yields CASSLGYRGIGSNEQFF.

As regards this clonotype: At one of its ends the junction is not consistent with the germline gene, which may arise from a read error. The chain couples TRBV3-1 to TRBJ2-5, with D perhaps being TRBD1 or TRBD2 (5 bases each). From germline, CDR1 is LGHDT and CDR2 YNNKEL (reference sequence). CDR3 length: 13 residues. DNA of the CDR3: TGTGCCAGCAGCCAGGGACGATTAGAGGCCCAGTACTTC. It yields the protein CASSQGRLEAQYF.

The table lists this clonotype with many counts. J is TRBJ2-5 and V is TRBV4-1; maybe TRBD2 (5 bases). Between the trimmed V and J ends, which lost 4 bases and 3 bases, there was a span of 9 bases. Germline-derived CDR1 and CDR2 are MGHRA and YSYEKL. This CDR3 region has 13 residues. The CDR3 spells CASSPPGKETQYF. CDR3 bases: TGCGCCAGCAGCCCTCCGGGAAAAGAGACCCAGTACTTC.

V is TRBV10-3 and J is TRBJ1-1, with 10 positions matching TRBD1. Trimming took 0 bases from V and 5 from J; bases not matched to a gene: 3. This CDR3 is 15 amino acids long. The germline V gene has CDR1 ENHRY and CDR2 SYGVKD. The CDR3 DNA is TGTGCCATCAGTGAGTCGGGACAGGGGAGGACTGAAGCTTTCTTT. Translation gives CAISESGQGRTEAFF.

This clonotype was recorded many times. The J gene is TRBJ2-4, the V gene TRBV7-9, with 9 bases fitting TRBD1. J lost 7 bases, V lost 5 bases, and 9 bases had no gene match. Germline-derived CDR1 and CDR2 are SEHNR and FQNEAQ (reference sequence). The CDR3 length is 15 residues. This chain's CDR3 is CASSQRSGTGNIQYF. Here the CDR3 DNA reads TGTGCCAGCAGCCAGCGATCCGGGACAGGGAACATTCAGTACTTC.

This clonotype has more than one count but fewer than ten. The chain links TRBV18 to TRBJ2-7; tentative D call: TRBD2 (6 bases). V was clipped by 2 bases and J by 3 bases, with 8 bases between them. Germline V gene sequence: CDR1 KGHSH, CDR2 LQKENI. CDR3 length equals 13 residues. CDR3 in DNA: TGTGCCAGCTCACCAGGACTATTCTACGAGCAGTACTTC. As protein: CASSPGLFYEQYF.